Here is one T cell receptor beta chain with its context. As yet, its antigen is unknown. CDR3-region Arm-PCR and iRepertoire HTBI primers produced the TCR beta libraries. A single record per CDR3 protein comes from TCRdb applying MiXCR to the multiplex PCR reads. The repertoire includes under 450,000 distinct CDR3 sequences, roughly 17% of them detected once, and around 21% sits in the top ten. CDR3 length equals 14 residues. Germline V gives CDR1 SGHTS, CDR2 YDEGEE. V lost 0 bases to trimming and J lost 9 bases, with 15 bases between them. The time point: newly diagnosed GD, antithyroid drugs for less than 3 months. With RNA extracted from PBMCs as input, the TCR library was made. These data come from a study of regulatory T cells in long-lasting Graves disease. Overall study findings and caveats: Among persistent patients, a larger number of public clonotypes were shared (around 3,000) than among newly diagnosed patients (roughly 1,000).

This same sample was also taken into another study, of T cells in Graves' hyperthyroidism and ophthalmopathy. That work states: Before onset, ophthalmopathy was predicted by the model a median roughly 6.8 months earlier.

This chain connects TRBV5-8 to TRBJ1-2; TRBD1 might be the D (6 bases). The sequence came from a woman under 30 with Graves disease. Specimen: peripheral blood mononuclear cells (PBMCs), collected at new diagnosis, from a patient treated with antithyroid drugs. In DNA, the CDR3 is TGTGCCAGCAGCTTGGGGAACAGGGAGGATCGCTACACCTTC. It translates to CASSLGNREDRYTF.